The 28 T cell receptor beta chains given below trace back to one sample, sequenced in a study of blood T cell repertoires in COVID-19. Sequenced by immunoSEQ multiplex PCR; TCRdb stores in-frame clones only, minus some. The sample shows around 69,000 clones, roughly 80% of them seen only once. The sample was peripheral blood. Source of these receptors: a woman between 65 and 79 years old with acute or convalescent COVID-19.

This clone was observed a few times. V gene TRBV5-4 combines with J gene TRBJ2-5, with 7 bases identical to TRBD1. Germline CDR1 and CDR2: SGHNT and YYREEE (reference sequence). J gave up 0 bases and V 4 bases, and 3 bases lay outside the gene matches. The CDR3 is 14 residues long. Here the CDR3 reads CASSPGQHQETQYF. DNA for the CDR3: TGTGCCAGCAGCCCGGGACAGCACCAAGAGACCCAGTACTTC.

Ten or more counts support this clone. This chain uses TRBV11-3 with TRBJ2-7, with 14 bases aligning to TRBD2. Unmatched junction bases numbered 7, after V lost 3 bases and J lost 6 bases. CDR3 size: 16 residues. The germline gives CDR1 SGHNT, CDR2 YENEEA. CDR3: CASSLDRLAGGSEQYF. Written as DNA, the CDR3 is TGTGCCAGCAGCTTGGATCGACTAGCGGGAGGGAGCGAGCAGTACTTC.

This rearrangement joins TRBV27 to TRBJ2-2, with 7 bases identical to TRBD2. The CDR3 sequence is 19 residues long. Germline values: CDR1 MNHEY, CDR2 SMNVEV (reference sequence). Germline trimming cut 6 bases from V and 0 bases from J; bases unmatched to any gene: 16. As DNA, the CDR3 is TGTGCCAGCAGGTCGGTAAGAGCCACGGGACTATCGAACACCGGGGAGCTGTTTTTT. Translation: CASRSVRATGLSNTGELFF.

This clone was observed a few times. The gene calls are TRBV6-1 and TRBJ1-2, with a weak D call TRBD1 (5 bases). CDR3 length: 16 residues. V was pared by 0 bases and J by 4 bases, with 15 bases between. The germline V gene encodes CDR1 MNHNS and CDR2 SASEGT. CDR3 protein: CASSEALGLLLYGYTF. In DNA form, the CDR3 reads TGTGCCAGCAGTGAAGCGCTGGGACTGCTCCTCTATGGCTACACCTTC.

This chain uses TRBV19 with TRBJ1-5; TRBD1 aligns across 10 bases. Germline values: CDR1 LNHDA, CDR2 SQIVND (reference sequence). Trimming at V came to 3 bases and at J to 7 bases, leaving 3 bases not matched to a gene. The CDR3 has 14 residues. CDR3 sequence (DNA): TGTGCCAGTAGTATCGGACAGGGGGAACAGCCCCAGCATTTT. Protein sequence: CASSIGQGEQPQHF.

The genes are TRBV28 and TRBJ2-3, with D uncertain. V was trimmed by 2 bases and J by 5 bases, leaving 8 bases between them. The CDR3 contains 13 residues. Germline CDR1 MDHEN, CDR2 SYDVKM. CDR3 loop: CASSLNVGDTQYF. In DNA form, the CDR3 reads TGTGCCAGCAGTTTAAACGTCGGAGATACGCAGTATTTT.

This clone has just a few counts. The V and J genes are TRBV23-1 and TRBJ2-5; 15 bases are a match to TRBD2. TRBV23-1 is classed as an ORF, of uncertain function. The CDR3 covers 20 residues. Losses at the gene ends were 6 bases for V and 5 bases for J; bases not matched to a gene: 19. The CDR3 loop is CASSPIPPGLAGGEAETQYF. CDR3 sequence (DNA): TGCGCCAGCAGCCCAATTCCGCCCGGACTAGCGGGAGGGGAGGCGGAGACCCAGTACTTC.

This clone was counted a few times. The chain combines TRBV19 with TRBJ2-3, with 11 bases matching TRBD2. CDR1 LNHDA and CDR2 SQIVND come from the germline V gene (reference sequence). The CDR3 is 17 amino acids. After removal of 5 bases from V and 0 bases from J, the junction contained 7 bases not matched to a gene. The CDR3 DNA reads as TGTGCCAGTAGTTGGACTAGCGGGTCGACTAGCACAGATACGCAGTATTTT. This encodes CASSWTSGSTSTDTQYF. Based on the CDR3 plus reference TRBV19 and TRBJ2-3, the full variable domain is DGGITQSPKYLFRKEGQNVTLSCEQNLNHDAMYWYRQDPGQGLRLIYYSQIVNDFQKGDIAEGYSVSREKKESFPLTVTSAQKNPTAFYLCASSWTSGSTSTDTQYFGPGTRLTVL.

CDR3 protein: CASSPGTSGRRVGETQYF. CDR3 nucleotide sequence: TGTGCCAGCAGCCCCGGGACTAGCGGGAGGAGGGTTGGAGAGACCCAGTACTTC. The chain recombines TRBV27 with TRBJ2-5; 15 bases agree with TRBD2. Germline V gene sequence: CDR1 MNHEY, CDR2 SMNVEV (reference sequence). This CDR3 region has 18 residues. Unmatched junction bases numbered 12, after V lost 6 bases and J lost 4 bases.

The chain couples TRBV25-1 to TRBJ2-1, with 7 bases aligning to TRBD1. This CDR3 contains 13 residues. V trimming: 3 bases; J trimming: 9 bases; junction bases outside the gene matches: 5. The germline V gene has CDR1 MGHDK and CDR2 SYGVNS. Here the CDR3 DNA reads TGTGCCAGCAGTGAGACAGGGTCGGCTGAGCAGTTCTTC. Translating gives CASSETGSAEQFF.

Only one count was recorded for this clone. The chain is built from TRBV7-9 and TRBJ1-4; TRBD1 matches 8 bases. Germline-derived CDR1 and CDR2 are SEHNR and FQNEAQ (reference sequence). This CDR3 has 15 amino acids. The V segment lost 7 bases and the J segment 0 bases; nucleotides outside the gene matches: 4. CDR3 loop: CASIETGATNEKLFF. The CDR3 DNA reads as TGTGCCAGCATCGAGACAGGGGCAACTAATGAAAAACTGTTTTTT.

The chain uses TRBV27 and TRBJ2-2; a possible D gene is TRBD2 (6 bases). The CDR3 has 14 residues. V lost 6 bases to trimming and J lost 0 bases, with 8 bases between them. Germline V gene data show CDR1 as MNHEY and CDR2 as SMNVEV (reference sequence). The CDR3 coding sequence is TGTGCCAGCAGGGAGGGTGCGAACACCGGGGAGCTGTTTTTT. Translated: CASREGANTGELFF.

V gene TRBV5-1 combines with J gene TRBJ1-6; TRBD1 aligns across 8 bases. The CDR3 is made up of 14 amino acids. Germline assignment: CDR1 SGHRS and CDR2 YFSETQ. The V segment lost 6 bases and the J segment 6 bases; nucleotides outside the gene matches: 5. The CDR3 is CASKTGDGNSPLHF. DNA of the CDR3: TGCGCCAGCAAGACAGGGGATGGTAATTCACCCCTCCACTTT. The complete variable domain, with remaining parts taken from reference TRBV5-1 and TRBJ1-6, reads KAGVTQTPRYLIKTRGQQVTLSCSPISGHRSVSWYQQTPGQGLQFLFEYFSETQRNKGNFPGRFSGRQFSNSRSEMNVSTLELGDSALYLCASKTGDGNSPLHFGNGTRLTVT.

The chain is built from TRBV29-1 and TRBJ2-1; TRBD2 might be the D (5 bases). The V gene's germline CDR1 is SQVTM and CDR2 ANQGSEA. The CDR3 is 12 amino acids. Trimming took 6 bases from V and 3 from J, leaving 9 bases between them. Written as DNA, the CDR3 is TGCAGCGTCCACCGGGACTACAATGAGCAGTTCTTC. Its translation: CSVHRDYNEQFF.

The chain couples TRBV5-5 to TRBJ1-1; 12 nucleotides line up with TRBD1. J lost 6 bases, V lost 4 bases, and 7 bases had no gene match. The CDR3 totals 15 residues. CDR1 is SGHKS, CDR2 YYEKEE, per germline (reference sequence). CDR3 sequence: CASSPGTGGGAEAFF. CDR3 nucleotides: TGTGCCAGCAGCCCCGGGACAGGGGGCGGGGCTGAAGCTTTCTTT.

In its sample, this clone was seen once. The chain joins TRBV10-2 to TRBJ2-1; 13 positions agree with TRBD2. CDR3 length: 18 amino acids. The junction had 19 bases not matched to a gene; V was cut back by 9 bases and J by 8 bases. CDR1 and CDR2 (germline): WSHSY, SAAADI. The CDR3 DNA sequence: TGCGCCAGTCGTGCTACTCTGGGACTAGCGGGATTGCGGGATGAGCAGTTCTTC. It codes for CASRATLGLAGLRDEQFF.

V and J are TRBV7-2 and TRBJ2-3; 15 bases agree with TRBD2. The CDR3 is made up of 15 amino acids. CDR1 is SGHTA, CDR2 FQGNSA, per germline. V trimming: 4 bases; J trimming: 6 bases; junction bases outside the gene matches: 2. The CDR3 nucleotides read TGTGCCAGCAGCTCTGGACTAGCGGGAGGGGATACGCAGTATTTT. Residues: CASSSGLAGGDTQYF.

V gene TRBV7-9 combines with J gene TRBJ2-1; 10 nucleotides match TRBD1. V was pared by 8 bases and J by 4 bases, with 11 bases of the junction left unmatched. CDR3 length: 16 amino acids. The germline V gene has CDR1 SEHNR and CDR2 FQNEAQ (reference sequence). CDR3 nucleotides: TGTGCCAGCGGCCCAGCCGGGACAGGGGTTTACAATGAGCAGTTCTTC. It is translated as CASGPAGTGVYNEQFF. Full variable domain (rest looked up from reference TRBV7-9 and TRBJ2-1): DTGVSQNPRHKITKRGQNVTFRCDPISEHNRLYWYRQTLGQGPEFLTYFQNEAQLEKSRLLSDRFSAERPKGSFSTLEIQRTEQGDSAMYLCASGPAGTGVYNEQFFGPGTRLTVL.

The rearrangement links TRBV5-1 to TRBJ1-2; D may be TRBD1 (6 bases). CDR1 and CDR2 (germline): SGHRS, YFSETQ. The CDR3 has 15 amino acids. Between the trimmed V and J ends, which lost 0 bases and 5 bases, there was a span of 14 bases. CDR3 amino acids: CASSLETRGSYGYTF. The CDR3 DNA is TGCGCCAGCAGCTTGGAAACTAGGGGGTCTTATGGCTACACCTTC. Supplemented by reference TRBV5-1 and TRBJ1-2, the full variable domain reads KAGVTQTPRYLIKTRGQQVTLSCSPISGHRSVSWYQQTPGQGLQFLFEYFSETQRNKGNFPGRFSGRQFSNSRSEMNVSTLELGDSALYLCASSLETRGSYGYTFGSGTRLTVV.

The gene calls are TRBV5-1 and TRBJ1-3; the match to TRBD1 covers 8 bases. The CDR3 spans 15 residues. V lost 2 bases, J lost 2 bases, and 3 bases stayed unmatched. Germline V gene sequence: CDR1 SGHRS, CDR2 YFSETQ. The CDR3 bases are TGCGCCAGCAGCTTAACGGGACAGGCTGGAAACACCATATATTTT. Its protein product is CASSLTGQAGNTIYF.

The DNA for the CDR3 is TGTGCCAGTAGCCCCGGGACTAAATATGAGCAGTTCTTC. Its translation is CASSPGTKYEQFF. V and J are TRBV19 and TRBJ2-1; TRBD2 matches 7 bases. Germline CDR1 is LNHDA and CDR2 is SQIVND (reference sequence). The CDR3 is made up of 13 amino acids. Losses at the gene ends were 6 bases for V and 8 bases for J; bases not matched to a gene: 7.

The rearrangement joins TRBV28 to TRBJ2-7; 7 bases agree with TRBD1. Germline assignment: CDR1 MDHEN and CDR2 SYDVKM. V lost 3 bases, J lost 1 base, and 12 bases stayed unmatched. The CDR3 covers 17 residues. The CDR3 loop is CASSFPLGRQGSYEQYF. CDR3 coding DNA: TGTGCCAGCAGTTTCCCACTCGGACGACAGGGATCCTACGAGCAGTACTTC.

This sequence joins TRBV7-8 and TRBJ1-5, with 9 bases fitting TRBD1. The CDR3 consists of 16 residues. The J segment lost 1 base and the V segment lost 4 bases, leaving 5 bases of the junction unmatched. Germline CDR1 and CDR2: SGHVS and FQNEAQ. CDR3 residues: CASSSGQGYSNQPQHF. For the CDR3, the DNA is TGTGCCAGCAGCTCCGGACAGGGGTACAGCAATCAGCCCCAGCATTTT. The full variable domain, rest sourced from reference TRBV7-8 and TRBJ1-5, is GAGVSQSPRYKVAKRGQDVALRCDPISGHVSLFWYQQALGQGPEFLTYFQNEAQLDKSGLPSDRFFAERPEGSVSTLKIQRTQQEDSAVYLCASSSGQGYSNQPQHFGDGTRLSIL.

This chain connects TRBV19 to TRBJ1-1; tentatively, D is TRBD1 (5 bases). The ends were cut back, 3 bases at V and 1 base at J, with 15 bases in the middle. Germline V lookup: CDR1 LNHDA, CDR2 SQIVND (reference sequence). The CDR3 sequence is 16 residues long. CDR3 DNA sequence: TGTGCCAGTAGTATGGTACAGGACCCCCCGAACACTGAAGCTTTCTTT. Its protein is CASSMVQDPPNTEAFF.

This rearrangement joins TRBV10-3 to TRBJ1-2, with unresolved D. The CDR3 extends over 13 amino acids. CDR1 and CDR2 (germline): ENHRY, SYGVKD. Deletions cut 5 bases from V and 1 base from J, with 8 bases between. CDR3 coding DNA: TGTGCCATCAGTCCTACAGTTAACTATGGCTACACCTTC. As protein: CAISPTVNYGYTF.

The CDR3 spells CAISERGYNEQFF. In DNA form, the CDR3 reads TGTGCCATCAGTGAGAGAGGCTACAATGAGCAGTTCTTC. The rearrangement joins TRBV10-3 to TRBJ2-1; D call uncertain. The length of the CDR3 is 13 residues. The germline V gene has CDR1 ENHRY and CDR2 SYGVKD. V lost 2 bases to trimming and J lost 3 bases, with 5 bases between them.

The V and J genes are TRBV18 and TRBJ1-1; tentatively, D is TRBD1 (5 bases). The germline CDR1 and CDR2 sequences are KGHSH and LQKENI. The CDR3 loop spans 13 amino acids. With 3 bases removed from V and 2 bases from J, the gap between germline ends came to 7 bases. In DNA form, the CDR3 reads TGTGCCAGCTCACCTACAGGAAACACTGAAGCTTTCTTT. Translated, it gives CASSPTGNTEAFF.

This clone was recorded a few times. The rearrangement links TRBV10-3 to TRBJ2-7, with 10 bases matching TRBD1. J lost 5 bases, V lost 5 bases, and 9 bases had no gene match. Germline assignment: CDR1 ENHRY and CDR2 SYGVKD. This CDR3 contains 15 residues. The CDR3 spells CAISNPTGGKNEQYF. The CDR3 region has the DNA TGTGCCATCAGTAATCCGACAGGGGGCAAGAACGAGCAGTACTTC.